This T cell receptor (beta chain) derives from a study of blood T cell repertoires in COVID-19. Study in general: The samples span acute and convalescent COVID-19 from the United States, Italy and Spain.

Clones were read by immunoSEQ multiplex PCR, and TCRdb kept only the in-frame ones, dropping some. In the table there are approximately 230,000 clones, about 85% of which are singletons. This receptor was identified in a man between 18 and 29 years old with active or convalescent COVID-19. Sample: peripheral blood.

The CDR3 DNA reads as TGTGCCAGCAGCACCCGGGGAGGGAACTATGGCTACACCTTC. This translates into CASSTRGGNYGYTF. The V gene is TRBV6-6, the J gene TRBJ1-2; no reliable D call. The V end lost 6 bases, the J end lost 2 bases, and 13 bases lay between the germline ends. The CDR3 runs 14 residues. From germline, CDR1 is MNHNY and CDR2 SVGAGI (reference sequence).